Below, one T cell receptor beta chain is given with its context. Antigen: not known. Germline V gene sequence: CDR1 MGHDK, CDR2 SYGVNS. Trimming stripped 3 bases from V and 4 bases from J, with 15 bases between. This CDR3 is 15 amino acids long. The data originate from a study of cytomegalovirus exposure and HLA in healthy donors. Whole-study results and caveats: Association of a missense DCLRE1C variant with TCR beta V- and J-gene trimming was reported in a later analysis. In a later analysis, donors in an Asian-associated ancestry cluster reportedly had fewer N-insertions in productive TCRs than the cohort mean. CMV serostatus was the only immune exposure information that was available.

The PCR used 60 Vbeta and 13 Jbeta primers. Sequencing was performed with immunoSEQ multiplex PCR; in TCRdb, only in-frame clones are kept and a portion is missing. The repertoire includes about 88,000 clones, 77% of them detected once, and 4.9% sits in the top ten. Sequenced sample: PBMCs. This sequence joins TRBV25-1 and TRBJ1-2, with D possibly matching TRBD1 (6 bases). This clonotype was obtained from a woman in her forties in good health and CMV-seronegative. The CDR3 loop reads CASSDAGGAGYGYTF. As DNA, the CDR3 is TGTGCCAGCAGTGATGCCGGGGGGGCTGGCTATGGCTACACCTTC.